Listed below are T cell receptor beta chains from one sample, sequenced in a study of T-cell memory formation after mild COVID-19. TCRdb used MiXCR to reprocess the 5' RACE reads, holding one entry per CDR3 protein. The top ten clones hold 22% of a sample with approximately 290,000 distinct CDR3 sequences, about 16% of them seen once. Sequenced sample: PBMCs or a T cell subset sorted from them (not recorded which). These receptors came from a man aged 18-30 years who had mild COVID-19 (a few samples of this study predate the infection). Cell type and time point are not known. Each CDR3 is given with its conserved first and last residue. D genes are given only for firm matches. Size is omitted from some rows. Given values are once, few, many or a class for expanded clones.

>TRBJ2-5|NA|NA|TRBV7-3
CASSLRRTRRAETQYF
TGTGCCAGCAGCTTAAGGAGAACCCGAAGGGCAGAGACCCAGTACTTC
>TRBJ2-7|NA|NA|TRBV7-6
CASSLGARAGEQYF
TGTGCCAGCAGCTTAGGCGCCAGGGCCGGCGAGCAGTACTTC
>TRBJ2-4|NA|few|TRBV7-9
CASSQPARKNIQYF
TGTGCCAGCAGCCAACCTGCGAGGAAAAACATTCAGTACTTC
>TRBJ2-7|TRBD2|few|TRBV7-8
CASSLARLAGGLYEQYF
TGTGCCAGCAGCTTAGCCCGACTAGCGGGGGGCCTCTACGAGCAGTACTTC
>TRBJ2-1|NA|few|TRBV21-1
CASSPSTYYNEQFF
TGTGCCAGCAGCCCCTCGACTTACTACAATGAGCAGTTCTTC
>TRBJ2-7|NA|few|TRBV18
CASSPPVRGGHEQYF
TGTGCCAGCTCACCACCTGTTAGGGGGGGCCACGAGCAGTACTTC
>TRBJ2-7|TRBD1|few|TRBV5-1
CASSLGGQGGEQYF
TGCGCCAGCAGCTTGGGGGGACAGGGAGGCGAGCAGTACTTC
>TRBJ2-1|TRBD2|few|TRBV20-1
CSARGRAIVNEQFF
TGCAGTGCTAGGGGGAGGGCCATTGTCAATGAGCAGTTCTTC
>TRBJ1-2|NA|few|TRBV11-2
CASSAYRNGYTF
TGTGCCAGCAGCGCCTACAGAAATGGCTACACCTTC
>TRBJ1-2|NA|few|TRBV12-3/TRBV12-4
CASKRTTSYGYTF
TGTGCCAGCAAACGAACGACTAGTTATGGCTACACCTTC
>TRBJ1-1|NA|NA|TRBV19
CASGNRNTEAFF
TGTGCCAGTGGGAACAGGAACACTGAAGCTTTCTTT
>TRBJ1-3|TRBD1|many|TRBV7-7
CASSRDRGGGNTIYF
TGTGCTAGCAGCCGGGACAGGGGAGGTGGAAACACCATATATTTT
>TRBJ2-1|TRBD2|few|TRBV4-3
CASSQGLAGGPFSYNEQFF
TGCGCCAGCAGCCAAGGGCTAGCGGGGGGTCCTTTCTCCTACAATGAGCAGTTCTTC
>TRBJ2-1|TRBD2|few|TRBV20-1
CSASLAGGLNEQFF
TGCAGTGCTAGCCTAGCGGGGGGTCTAAATGAGCAGTTCTTC
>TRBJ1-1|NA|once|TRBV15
CATSRDPVSLEAFF
TGTGCCACGAGCAGAGATCCCGTTAGCCTTGAAGCTTTCTTT
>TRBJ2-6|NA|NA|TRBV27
CASTQWGRPSSGANVLTF
TGTGCCAGCACCCAGTGGGGACGTCCGAGCTCTGGGGCCAACGTCCTGACTTTC
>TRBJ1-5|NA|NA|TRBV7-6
CASSLTGYRGNQPQHF
TGTGCCAGCAGCCTCACAGGGTATCGCGGCAATCAGCCCCAGCATTTT
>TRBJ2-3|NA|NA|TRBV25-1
CASSAHPADTQYF
TGTGCCAGCAGTGCCCATCCCGCAGATACGCAGTATTTT
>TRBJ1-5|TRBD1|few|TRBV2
CASSWTGGQPQHF
TGTGCCAGCAGTTGGACAGGGGGGCAGCCCCAGCATTTT
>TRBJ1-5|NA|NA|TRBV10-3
CAISGEVANQPQHF
TGTGCCATCAGCGGGGAAGTGGCCAATCAGCCCCAGCATTTT
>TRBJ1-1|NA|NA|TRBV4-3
CASSQEQRGTEAFF
TGCGCCAGCAGCCAAGAACAGCGGGGAACTGAAGCTTTCTTT
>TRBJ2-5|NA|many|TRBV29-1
CSVAKVIQETQYF
TGCAGCGTTGCCAAGGTGATACAAGAGACCCAGTACTTC
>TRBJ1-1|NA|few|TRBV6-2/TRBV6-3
CASSPVSRVNTEAFF
TGTGCCAGCAGTCCCGTGAGCAGGGTGAACACTGAAGCTTTCTTT
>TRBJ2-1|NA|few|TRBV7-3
CASSYLGYNEQFF
TGTGCCAGCAGCTATCTAGGTTACAATGAGCAGTTCTTC
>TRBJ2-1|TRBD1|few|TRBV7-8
CASGPWDRVVGNEQFF
TGTGCCAGCGGCCCTTGGGACAGGGTGGTTGGCAATGAGCAGTTCTTC
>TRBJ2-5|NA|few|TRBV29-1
CSVPNWETQYF
TGCAGCGTTCCGAACTGGGAGACCCAGTACTTC
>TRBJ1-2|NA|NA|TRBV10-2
CATLPIDGINGYTF
TGCGCCACCTTACCCATCGACGGGATTAATGGCTACACCTTC
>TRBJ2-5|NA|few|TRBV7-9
CASSLVSGGRETQYF
TGTGCCAGCAGCTTAGTTTCCGGGGGCAGAGAGACCCAGTACTTC
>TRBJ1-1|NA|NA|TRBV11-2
CASSFRDSGPKTEAFF
TGTGCCAGCAGCTTCCGGGACTCGGGGCCCAAGACTGAAGCTTTCTTT
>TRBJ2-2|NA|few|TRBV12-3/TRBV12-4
CASSLGLASYTGELFF
TGTGCCAGCAGTTTAGGCCTAGCGTCCTACACCGGGGAGCTGTTTTTT
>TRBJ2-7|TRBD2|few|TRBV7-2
CASSLVSGRGSEQYF
TGTGCCAGCAGCTTAGTATCCGGGAGGGGTTCCGAGCAGTACTTC
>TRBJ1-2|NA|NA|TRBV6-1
CASSVGQHYGYTF
TGTGCCAGCAGTGTCGGACAGCACTATGGCTACACCTTC
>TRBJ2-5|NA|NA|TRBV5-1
CASSLTLQETQYF
TGCGCCAGCAGCTTGACCCTGCAAGAGACCCAGTACTTC
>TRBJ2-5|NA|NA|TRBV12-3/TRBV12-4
CASSPRDSGPQETQYF
TGTGCCAGCAGTCCCCGAGACAGCGGCCCACAAGAGACCCAGTACTTC
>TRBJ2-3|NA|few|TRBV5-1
CARCGVRQLDTQYF
TGCGCCAGGTGCGGGGTCCGGCAGCTGGATACGCAGTATTTT
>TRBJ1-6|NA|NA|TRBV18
CASSPGEAQPPLHF
TGTGCCAGCTCACCAGGGGAAGCCCAGCCACCCCTCCACTTT
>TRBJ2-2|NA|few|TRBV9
CASSVGGGTPSGELFF
TGTGCCAGCAGCGTAGGTGGGGGCACGCCTTCCGGGGAGCTGTTTTTT
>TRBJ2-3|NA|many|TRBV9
CASSEGGDTQYF
TGTGCCAGCAGCGAAGGAGGGGATACGCAGTATTTT
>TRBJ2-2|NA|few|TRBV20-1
CSAKTGGELFF
TGCAGTGCTAAAACGGGCGGGGAGCTGTTTTTT
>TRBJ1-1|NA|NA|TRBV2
CASSRQGMNTEAFF
TGTGCCAGCAGCCGGCAGGGGATGAACACTGAAGCTTTCTTT
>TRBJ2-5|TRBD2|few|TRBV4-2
CASSPKGGLVETQYF
TGTGCCAGCAGCCCCAAGGGAGGGTTAGTCGAGACCCAGTACTTC
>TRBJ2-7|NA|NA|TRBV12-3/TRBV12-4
CASSFGFYEQYF
TGTGCCAGCAGTTTTGGGTTCTACGAGCAGTACTTC
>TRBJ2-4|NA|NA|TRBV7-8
CASSDRRLAAKNIQYF
TGTGCCAGCAGCGACAGGCGACTAGCTGCCAAAAACATTCAGTACTTC
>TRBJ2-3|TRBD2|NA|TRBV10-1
CASSESAGGPSTDTQYF
TGCGCCAGCAGTGAGTCAGCGGGGGGGCCTAGCACAGATACGCAGTATTTT
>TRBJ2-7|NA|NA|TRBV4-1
CASSQEELWEQYF
TGCGCCAGCAGCCAAGAGGAGTTGTGGGAGCAGTACTTC
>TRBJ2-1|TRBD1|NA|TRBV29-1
CSARTGNEQFF
TGCAGCGCCCGGACAGGGAATGAGCAGTTCTTC
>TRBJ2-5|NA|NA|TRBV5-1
CASSEPGETQYF
TGCGCCAGCAGCGAGCCGGGGGAGACCCAGTACTTC
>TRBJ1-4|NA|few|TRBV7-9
CASSLLPGEGATNEKLFF
TGTGCCAGCAGCTTACTGCCAGGGGAGGGGGCAACTAATGAAAAACTGTTTTTT
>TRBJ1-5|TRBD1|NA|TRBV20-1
CSASGDRDQPQHF
TGCAGTGCTAGCGGGGACAGAGATCAGCCCCAGCATTTT
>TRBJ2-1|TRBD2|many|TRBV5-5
CASTETSGGYNEQFF
TGTGCCAGCACCGAGACTAGCGGGGGTTACAATGAGCAGTTCTTC
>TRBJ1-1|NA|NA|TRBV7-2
CASSFDFMNTEAFF
TGTGCCAGCAGCTTCGACTTTATGAACACTGAAGCTTTCTTT
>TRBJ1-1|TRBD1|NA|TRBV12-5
CASGMGTVAFF
TGTGCTAGTGGGATGGGGACAGTAGCTTTCTTT
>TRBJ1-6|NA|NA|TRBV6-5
CASSYTPRAPLHF
TGTGCCAGCAGTTACACTCCGAGAGCACCCCTCCACTTT
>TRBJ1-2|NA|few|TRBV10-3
CAISERDGYTF
TGTGCCATCAGTGAAAGGGATGGCTACACCTTC